The clone carrying this T cell receptor beta chain showed up just a few times. What it recognizes is unknown. This entry belongs to a study of early T cells in non-severe SARS-CoV-2 infection. Overall study: The sequenced material was bulk RNA from unsorted whole blood, and its chains were unpaired.

Individual cDNA molecules received unique molecular identifiers. TCRdb re-called the 5' RACE reads through MiXCR, storing one row per CDR3 protein. Of about 80,000 distinct CDR3 sequences in the sample, 11% to 15% were seen once. In germline, CDR1 is MDHEN, CDR2 SYDVKM. The CDR3 is 14 residues long. V dropped 10 bases and J dropped 7; count of bases not matched to a gene: 15. The study, taken as a whole, reports: Comparison of clonotypes with VDJdb favored anti-spike CD8 responses while missing private and CD4 specificities.

The clonotype was recovered from an adult who was a healthcare worker with PCR-confirmed SARS-CoV-2 infection or an uninfected control (not recorded which). The rearrangement links TRBV28 to TRBJ2-7; 8 bases fit TRBD2. Sequencing input: whole blood. This CDR3 reads CAITSGGYPWEQYF. The CDR3 nucleotides read TGTGCCATAACCAGCGGGGGCTATCCCTGGGAGCAGTACTTC.